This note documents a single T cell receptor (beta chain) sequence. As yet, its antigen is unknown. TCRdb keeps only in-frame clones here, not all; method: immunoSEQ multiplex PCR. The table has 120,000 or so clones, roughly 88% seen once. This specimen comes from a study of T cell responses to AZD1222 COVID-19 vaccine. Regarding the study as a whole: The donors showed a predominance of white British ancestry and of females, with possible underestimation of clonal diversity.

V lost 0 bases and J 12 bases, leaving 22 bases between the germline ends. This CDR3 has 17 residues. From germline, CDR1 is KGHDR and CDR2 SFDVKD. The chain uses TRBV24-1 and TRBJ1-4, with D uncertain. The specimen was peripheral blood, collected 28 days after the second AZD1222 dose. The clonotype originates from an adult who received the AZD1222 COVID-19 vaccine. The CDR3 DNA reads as TGTGCCACCAGTGATTTGCTAGTGGCCAAGACCTCCGGGGAACTGTTTTTT. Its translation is CATSDLLVAKTSGELFF.